These 8 T cell receptor beta chains share one sample of origin, sequenced in a study of T cells in Graves' hyperthyroidism and ophthalmopathy. There were TCR beta CDR3 regions amplified from RNA transcripts. With the HTBI primer set, the TCR CDR3 went through a first round of RT-PCR. TCRdb re-analysed the multiplex PCR reads in MiXCR, keeping a single row per CDR3 protein. Found here are 370,000 or so distinct CDR3 sequences, about 14% of them singletons; the top ten hold about 20%. The sequenced sample consisted of blood. Every receptor here comes from a man between 25 and 39 years old with Graves' hyperthyroidism that later progressed to Graves' ophthalmopathy.

This clonotype was recorded at least ten times. The chain combines TRBV12-3 or TRBV12-4 with TRBJ2-7; D is unclear. The CDR3 consists of 14 residues. Trimming removed 3 bases from V and 1 base from J, with 10 bases in between. Here the CDR3 reads CASSFRGGSYEQYF. In DNA, the CDR3 is TGTGCCAGCAGTTTTCGAGGTGGTTCCTACGAGCAGTACTTC.

In this sample, this clonotype turned up many times. This chain links TRBV3-1 with TRBJ1-2, with 9 bases fitting TRBD1. The germline gives CDR1 LGHDT, CDR2 YNNKEL (reference sequence). V lost 4 bases and J lost 5; bases outside the gene matches: 5. The CDR3 runs 14 residues. CDR3 nucleotide sequence: TGTGCCAGCAGCCCCGGGACAGGGCCTTATGGCTACACCTTC. Its protein product is CASSPGTGPYGYTF.

The sample holds a few counts of this clonotype. V gene TRBV5-1 combines with J gene TRBJ2-7, with 7 bases fitting TRBD1. The CDR3 is made up of 17 amino acids. The V and J ends lost 0 bases and 0 bases, in that order; junction bases with no gene match: 9. Germline V gene data show CDR1 as SGHRS and CDR2 as YFSETQ. The CDR3 region is CASSLAPGQVSSYEQYF. The CDR3 nucleotides read TGCGCCAGCAGCTTGGCCCCCGGACAGGTGAGCTCCTACGAGCAGTACTTC.

There are a few counts of this clonotype. This chain uses TRBV12-3 or TRBV12-4 with TRBJ2-1; possibly TRBD2 for D (6 bases). Trimming left V 7 bases short and J 0 bases short, with 10 bases between. This CDR3 contains 14 residues. The DNA for the CDR3 is TGTGCCAGCACCGGCGGGGCCTCCTACAATGAGCAGTTCTTC. Protein: CASTGGASYNEQFF.

The V call is TRBV19, the J call TRBJ1-1, with no clear D. Germline lookup yields CDR1 LNHDA and CDR2 SQIVND (reference sequence). V lost 3 bases and J lost 0, with 8 bases in between. The CDR3 loop spans 14 amino acids. CDR3 in DNA: TGTGCCAGTAGTATTGCGACAATGAACACTGAAGCTTTCTTT. It encodes CASSIATMNTEAFF.

The sample holds many counts of this clonotype. V usage is TRBV5-1 and J usage is TRBJ2-7, with 7 bases identical to TRBD2. V gave up 0 bases and J gave up 2 bases; unmatched junction bases: 2. There are 14 residues in the CDR3. CDR1 is SGHRS, CDR2 YFSETQ, per germline. In DNA form, the CDR3 reads TGCGCCAGCAGCTTGGGGGCGGGGGCCTACGAGCAGTACTTC. This sequence encodes CASSLGAGAYEQYF.

This clonotype was observed many times. The J gene is TRBJ2-7, the V gene TRBV7-6; no reliable D call. Germline assignment: CDR1 SGHVS and CDR2 FNYEAQ. V lost 0 bases and J 6 bases, leaving 6 bases between the germline ends. CDR3 size: 12 residues. The CDR3 spells CASSLAHGEQYF. The CDR3 nucleotides read TGTGCCAGCAGCTTAGCGCACGGCGAGCAGTACTTC.

Ten or more counts support this clonotype. This chain joins TRBV7-9 and TRBJ2-3; tentative D call: TRBD2 (5 bases). CDR3 length equals 17 residues. V was cut by 2 bases and J by 6 bases, with 21 bases left in between. Germline V gene lookup returns CDR1 SEHNR and CDR2 FQNEAQ (reference sequence). CDR3 DNA sequence: TGTGCCAGCAGCTTACCGACAAGGGCCCCCCGGGATGATACGCAGTATTTT. It encodes CASSLPTRAPRDDTQYF.